This T cell receptor (beta chain) appears in the sequencing data of a study of shared T cell receptors in the human thymus. Trimming stripped 2 bases from V and 3 bases from J, with 7 bases between. This CDR3 comprises 13 residues. The germline V gene encodes CDR1 MNHEY and CDR2 SVGAGI. Sequenced by immunoSEQ multiplex PCR; TCRdb stores in-frame clones only, minus some. The table shows 540,000 or so clones, with around 78% occurring only once. The data were also submitted as part of a second study, on human thymus T cells. That work contributes: Thymic and blood repertoires appeared to show biased V and J gene usage.

This receptor was identified in a boy younger than two with a congenital heart defect. The genes are TRBV6-5 and TRBJ1-2; D might be TRBD1 (5 bases). The sample comprised thymocytes. The CDR3 spells CASSYDRDYGYTF. CDR3 DNA: TGTGCCAGCAGTTACGACAGAGACTATGGCTACACCTTC.